This T cell receptor (beta chain) appears in the sequencing data of a study of cytomegalovirus exposure and HLA in healthy donors. Some clones are missing from TCRdb's copy, which holds only in-frame ones; the method was immunoSEQ multiplex PCR. The sample carries 120,000 or so clones, 88% recorded once. The CDR3 consists of 15 residues. Per the germline V gene, CDR1 is ENHRY and CDR2 is SYGVKD. The V end was cut by 6 bases, the J end by 7 bases, with 21 bases between. The chain combines TRBV10-3 with TRBJ1-1, with no clear D. The sequence was obtained from a man aged 25 to 40 in good health and CMV-seronegative. What was sequenced was PBMCs. Written as DNA, the CDR3 is TGTGCCATCAGACCGGACGGGAGAGCCACAATTGAAGCTTTCTTT. This sequence encodes CAIRPDGRATIEAFF.